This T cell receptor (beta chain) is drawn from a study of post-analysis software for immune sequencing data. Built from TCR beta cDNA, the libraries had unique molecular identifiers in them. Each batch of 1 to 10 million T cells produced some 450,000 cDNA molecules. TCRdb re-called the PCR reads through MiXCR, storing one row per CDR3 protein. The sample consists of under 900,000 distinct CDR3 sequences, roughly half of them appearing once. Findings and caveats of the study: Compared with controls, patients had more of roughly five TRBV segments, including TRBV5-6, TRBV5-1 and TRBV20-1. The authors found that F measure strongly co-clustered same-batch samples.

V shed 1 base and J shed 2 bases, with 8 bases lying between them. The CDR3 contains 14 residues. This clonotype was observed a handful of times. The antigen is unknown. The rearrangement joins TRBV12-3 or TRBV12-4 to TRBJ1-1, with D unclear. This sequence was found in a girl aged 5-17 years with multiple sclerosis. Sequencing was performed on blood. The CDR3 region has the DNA TGTGCCAGCAGTTTAGAGCCGGGAAACACTGAAGCTTTCTTT. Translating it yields CASSLEPGNTEAFF.